This T cell receptor beta chain originates from a study of blood T cell repertoires in COVID-19. The data were produced by immunoSEQ multiplex PCR, yet TCRdb's version contains in-frame clones alone and is incomplete. This table holds tens of thousands of clones, about 90% found once. The CDR3 has 15 residues. Germline CDR1 SGHVS, CDR2 FNYEAQ. The J segment lost 2 bases and the V segment lost 5 bases, leaving 7 bases of the junction unmatched. V gene TRBV7-6 combines with J gene TRBJ2-7; 9 bases map to TRBD2. This receptor was taken from a man of 80 years or more with active or convalescent COVID-19. Input material: peripheral blood. CDR3 DNA sequence: TGTGCCAGCAGCCAAGCTAGCGGGGTTGCCTACGAGCAGTACTTC. This translates into CASSQASGVAYEQYF.